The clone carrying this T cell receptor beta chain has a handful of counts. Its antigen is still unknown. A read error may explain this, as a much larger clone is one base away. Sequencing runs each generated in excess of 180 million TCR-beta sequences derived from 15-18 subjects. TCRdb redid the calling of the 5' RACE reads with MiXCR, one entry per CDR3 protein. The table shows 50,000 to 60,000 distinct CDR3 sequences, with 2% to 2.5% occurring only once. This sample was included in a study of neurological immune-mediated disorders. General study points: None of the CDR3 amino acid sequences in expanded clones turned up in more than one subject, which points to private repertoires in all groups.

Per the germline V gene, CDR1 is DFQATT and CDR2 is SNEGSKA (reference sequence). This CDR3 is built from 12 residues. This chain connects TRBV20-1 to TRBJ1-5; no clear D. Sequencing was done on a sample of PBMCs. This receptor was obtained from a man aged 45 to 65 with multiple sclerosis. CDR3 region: CSAPTSNQHQHF. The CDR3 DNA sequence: TGCAGTGCCCCGACGAGCAATCAGCACCAGCATTTT.